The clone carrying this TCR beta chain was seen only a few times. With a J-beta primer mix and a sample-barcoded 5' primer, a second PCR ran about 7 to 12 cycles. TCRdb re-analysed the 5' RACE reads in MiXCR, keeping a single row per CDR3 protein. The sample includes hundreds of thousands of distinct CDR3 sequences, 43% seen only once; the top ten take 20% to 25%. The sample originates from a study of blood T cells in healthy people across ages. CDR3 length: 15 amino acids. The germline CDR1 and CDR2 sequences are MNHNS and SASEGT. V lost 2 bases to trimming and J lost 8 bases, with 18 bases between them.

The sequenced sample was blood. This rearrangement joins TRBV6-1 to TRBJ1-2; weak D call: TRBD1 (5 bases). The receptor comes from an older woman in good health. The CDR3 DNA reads TGTGCCAGCAGTGAACAGACAGTATTGAATGAAGGCTACACCTTC. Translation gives CASSEQTVLNEGYTF.